This entry lists 6 T cell receptor beta chains sequenced from one sample in a study of T cells in Graves' hyperthyroidism and ophthalmopathy. The CDR3 regions of TCR beta were amplified from RNA transcripts. HTBI primers drove first-round RT-PCR of the TCR CDR3. A single record per CDR3 protein comes from TCRdb applying MiXCR to the multiplex PCR reads. This table holds 560,000 or so distinct CDR3 sequences, 20% found once. Sequencing was done on a sample of blood. The receptor set was obtained from a man in his forties or fifties with Graves' ophthalmopathy.

Only a few counts were recorded for this clonotype. CDR3 residues: CASSGTAGQARYGYTF. DNA for the CDR3: TGTGCCAGCAGCGGCACCGCAGGGCAAGCCCGTTATGGCTACACCTTC. This chain joins TRBV5-6 and TRBJ1-2, with a weak D call TRBD1 (5 bases). Deletions cut 4 bases from V and 5 bases from J, with 21 bases between. Germline CDR1 SGHDT, CDR2 YYEEEE. This CDR3 is built from 16 residues.

There are many counts of this clonotype. In nucleotides, the CDR3 is TGCGCCAGCAGCTTGGGATTTGGCGGGAGGCCGAGCACAGATACGCAGTATTTT. Translating gives CASSLGFGGRPSTDTQYF. J is TRBJ2-3 and V is TRBV5-1; TRBD2 matches at 8 bases. This CDR3 spans 18 amino acids. With 0 bases clipped from V and 0 bases from J, the junction kept 9 bases outside the gene matches. Germline V gene data show CDR1 as SGHRS and CDR2 as YFSETQ.

There are a few counts of this clonotype. The V call is TRBV10-3, the J call TRBJ2-6; D remains ambiguous. In germline, CDR1 is ENHRY, CDR2 SYGVKD. This CDR3 spans 15 amino acids. Trimming took 0 bases from V and 1 from J, leaving 4 bases between them. The CDR3 coding sequence is TGTGCCATCAGTGAGTCCTTTTCTGGGGCCAACGTCCTGACTTTC. This encodes CAISESFSGANVLTF.

V gene TRBV3-1 combines with J gene TRBJ2-1; 8 nucleotides agree with TRBD1. Germline CDR1 LGHDT, CDR2 YNNKEL (reference sequence). The CDR3 sequence is 16 residues long. The V gene end was trimmed by 1 base and the J gene end by 8 bases; junction bases not matched to a gene: 10. CDR3 protein: CASSQVGGQGGHEQFF. The CDR3 bases are TGTGCCAGCAGCCAAGTTGGCGGACAGGGTGGACATGAGCAGTTCTTC.

V gene TRBV13 combines with J gene TRBJ2-7; maybe TRBD1 (7 bases). V shed 3 bases and J shed 0 bases, with 15 bases lying between them. The CDR3 contains 16 residues. In germline, CDR1 is PRHDT, CDR2 FYEKMQ (reference sequence). The CDR3 DNA reads as TGTGCCAGCAGCTTTCAAACCCAGGGGGGCTCCTACGAGCAGTACTTC. It yields the protein CASSFQTQGGSYEQYF.

This clonotype was counted a single time. The V and J genes are TRBV28 and TRBJ1-1; 8 bases are a match to TRBD1. Looked up from germline, CDR1 is MDHEN and CDR2 is SYDVKM. V gave up 6 bases and J gave up 1 base; unmatched junction bases: 7. This CDR3 has 15 residues. CDR3 in amino acids: CASSRTGGENTEAFF. The CDR3 nucleotides read TGTGCCAGCAGCCGAACAGGGGGTGAGAACACTGAAGCTTTCTTT.